This TCR beta chain originates from a study of shared clonotypes between healthy human individuals. On this clone itself: The antigen is not known.

Study-wide results and caveats: The sole specimen, blood, was sampled, and tissue repertoires likely differ.

Naive CD8 cells lacked CD45RO and underwent positive selection for CCR7, leaving out terminally differentiated effector memory CD45RA+ cells. Germline V gene data show CDR1 as SGHDN and CDR2 as FVKESK. The CDR3 covers 13 residues. V was clipped by 4 bases and J by 6 bases, with 10 bases between them. Assay runs were performed at deep level. For every subset, genomic DNA was evenly distributed across several immunoSEQ plates. It was around 220 ng DNA, approximately 28,000 T cell genomes, that sorted-subset replicate PCRs used. Produced via immunoSEQ multiplex PCR; TCRdb's table is partial and in-frame only. The top ten clones hold roughly 1.8% of a sample with about 2,100,000 clones, about 92% of them seen once.

The TCR comes from a young man in good health. Some clones in this sample may be carry-over from other donors' samples. J is TRBJ2-1 and V is TRBV14, with a weak D call TRBD2 (6 bases). Sequencing was performed on naive CD8+ T cells from PBMCs. The CDR3: CASSLTSGNEQFF. The CDR3 region has the DNA TGTGCCAGCAGCCTGACTAGTGGCAATGAGCAGTTCTTC.